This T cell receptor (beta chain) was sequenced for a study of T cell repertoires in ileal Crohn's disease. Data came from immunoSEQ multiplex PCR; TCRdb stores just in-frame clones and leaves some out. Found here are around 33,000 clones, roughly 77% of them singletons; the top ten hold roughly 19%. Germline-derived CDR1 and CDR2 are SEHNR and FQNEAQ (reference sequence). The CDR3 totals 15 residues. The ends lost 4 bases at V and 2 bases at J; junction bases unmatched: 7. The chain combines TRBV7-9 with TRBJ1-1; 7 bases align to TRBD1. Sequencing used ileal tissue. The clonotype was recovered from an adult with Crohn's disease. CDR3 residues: CASSYQGGINTEAFF. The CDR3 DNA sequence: TGTGCCAGCAGCTATCAGGGGGGAATTAACACTGAAGCTTTCTTT.